This T cell receptor (beta chain) was captured by sequencing in a study of T cells after yellow fever vaccination. General study findings and limits: Clones from primary vaccination mostly reappeared after the booster (96% CD4, approximately 88% CD8).

TCRdb re-called the 5' RACE reads with MiXCR, one entry per CDR3 protein. The table includes about 630,000 distinct CDR3 sequences, about 12% detected once. This clonotype occurred a few times. Its antigen is unknown. The CDR3 totals 12 residues. V was shortened by 7 bases and J by 1 base, with 10 bases between the two germline ends. CDR1 SQVTM and CDR2 ANQGSEA come from the germline V gene. The specimen comprised PBMCs, sampled on the day of the yellow fever booster vaccination. The TCR was taken from a man aged 30 to 45 who received the YFV17D yellow fever vaccine. The chain couples TRBV29-1 to TRBJ2-5, with D perhaps TRBD1 or TRBD2 (5 bases each). The CDR3 nucleotides are TGCAGCGCGACAGAGGGCCAAGAGACCCAGTACTTC. Protein product: CSATEGQETQYF.